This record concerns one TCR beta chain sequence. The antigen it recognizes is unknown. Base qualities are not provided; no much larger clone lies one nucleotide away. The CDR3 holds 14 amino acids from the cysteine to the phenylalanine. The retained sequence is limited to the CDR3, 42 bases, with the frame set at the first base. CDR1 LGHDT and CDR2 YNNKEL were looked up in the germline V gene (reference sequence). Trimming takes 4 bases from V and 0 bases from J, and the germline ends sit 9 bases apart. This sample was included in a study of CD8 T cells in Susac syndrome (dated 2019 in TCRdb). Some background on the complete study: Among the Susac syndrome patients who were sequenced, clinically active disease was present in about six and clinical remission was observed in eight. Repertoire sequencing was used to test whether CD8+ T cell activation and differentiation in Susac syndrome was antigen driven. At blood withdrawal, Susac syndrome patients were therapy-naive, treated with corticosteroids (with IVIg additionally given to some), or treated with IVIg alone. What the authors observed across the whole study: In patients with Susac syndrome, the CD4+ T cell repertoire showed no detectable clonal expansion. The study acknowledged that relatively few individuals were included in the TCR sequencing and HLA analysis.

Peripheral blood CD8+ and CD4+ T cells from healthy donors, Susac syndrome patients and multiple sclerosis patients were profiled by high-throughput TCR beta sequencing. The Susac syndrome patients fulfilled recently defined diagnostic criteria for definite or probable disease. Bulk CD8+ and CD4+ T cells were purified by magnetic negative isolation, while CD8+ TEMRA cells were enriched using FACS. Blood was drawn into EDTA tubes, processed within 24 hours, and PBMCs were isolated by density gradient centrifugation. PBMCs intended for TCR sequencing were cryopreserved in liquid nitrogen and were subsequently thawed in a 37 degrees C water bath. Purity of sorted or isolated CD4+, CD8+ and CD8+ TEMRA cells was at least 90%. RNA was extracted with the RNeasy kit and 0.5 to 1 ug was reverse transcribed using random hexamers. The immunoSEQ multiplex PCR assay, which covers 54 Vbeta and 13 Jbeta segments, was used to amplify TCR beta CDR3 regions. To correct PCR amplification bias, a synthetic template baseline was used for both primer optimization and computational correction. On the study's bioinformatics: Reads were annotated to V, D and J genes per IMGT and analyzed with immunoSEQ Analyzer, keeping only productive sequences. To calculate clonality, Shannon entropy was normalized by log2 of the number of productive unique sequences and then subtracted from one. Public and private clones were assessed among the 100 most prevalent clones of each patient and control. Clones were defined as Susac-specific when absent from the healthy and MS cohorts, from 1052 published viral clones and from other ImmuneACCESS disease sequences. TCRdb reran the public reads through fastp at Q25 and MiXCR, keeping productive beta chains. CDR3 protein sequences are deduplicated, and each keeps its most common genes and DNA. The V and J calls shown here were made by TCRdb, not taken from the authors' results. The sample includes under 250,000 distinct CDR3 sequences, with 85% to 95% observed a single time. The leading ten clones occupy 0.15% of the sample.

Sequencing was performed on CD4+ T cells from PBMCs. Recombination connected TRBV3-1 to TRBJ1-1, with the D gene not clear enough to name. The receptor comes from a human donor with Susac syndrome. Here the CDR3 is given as CASSRGVMNTEAFF. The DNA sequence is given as TGTGCCAGCAGCCGAGGCGTAATGAACACTGAAGCTTTCTTT.